The T cell receptor (beta chain) described here comes from a study of control samples from healthy donors and cancer patients. Germline assignment: CDR1 SGDLS and CDR2 YYNGEE. V dropped 1 base and J dropped 1 base, with 9 bases sitting between them. This CDR3 comprises 15 residues. Measured with immunoSEQ multiplex PCR; TCRdb has only the in-frame clones, and not every one. The sample includes about 29,000 clones, around nine tenths of them seen just once. The chain uses TRBV9 and TRBJ1-5, with D tentatively TRBD1 (5 bases). The sequence was collected from a female donor with melanoma. The specimen sequenced was formalin-fixed, paraffin-embedded tissue. Written as DNA, the CDR3 is TGTGCCAGCAGCGTATCTTCAGGGAGCAATCAGCCCCAGCATTTT. Its translation is CASSVSSGSNQPQHF.